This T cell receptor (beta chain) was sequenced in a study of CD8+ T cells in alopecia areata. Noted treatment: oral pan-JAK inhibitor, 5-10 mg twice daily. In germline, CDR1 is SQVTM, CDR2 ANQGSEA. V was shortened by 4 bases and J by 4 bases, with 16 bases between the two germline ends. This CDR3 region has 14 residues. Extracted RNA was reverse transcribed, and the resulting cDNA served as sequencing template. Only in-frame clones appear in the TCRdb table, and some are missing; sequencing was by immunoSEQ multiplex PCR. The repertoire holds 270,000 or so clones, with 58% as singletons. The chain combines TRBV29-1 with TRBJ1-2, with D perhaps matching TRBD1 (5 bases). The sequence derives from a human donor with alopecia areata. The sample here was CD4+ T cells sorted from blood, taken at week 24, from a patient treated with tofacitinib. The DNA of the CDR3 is TGCAGCGTTGCCCCCCGAGCAGGGACCTATGGCTACACCTTC. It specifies CSVAPRAGTYGYTF.